This entry describes one T cell receptor beta chain. Its antigen is as yet unknown. TCRdb keeps only in-frame clones here, not all; method: immunoSEQ multiplex PCR. The sample lists approximately 100,000 clones; approximately 88% were seen once. This sample stems from a study of T cell responses to AZD1222 COVID-19 vaccine. Findings and caveats of the study: Targeting of unmutated variant regions was reportedly seen in nearly half of spike-specific TCRs.

V shed 4 bases and J 1 base; nucleotides not matched to a gene: 4. Germline V gives CDR1 MNHEY, CDR2 SVGAGI. The CDR3 consists of 15 residues. This TCR came from an adult in good health. The material sequenced was peripheral blood, taken on day 0 of AZD1222 vaccination. The V call is TRBV6-5, the J call TRBJ2-7; 10 nucleotides line up with TRBD1. The CDR3 DNA follows: TGTGCCAGCAGTTTCGACAGGGGGCCTTCCTACGAGCAGTACTTC. Its protein product is CASSFDRGPSYEQYF.